This passage covers 21 T cell receptor beta chains from one sample sequenced in a study of blood T cell repertoires in COVID-19. Produced via immunoSEQ multiplex PCR; TCRdb's table is partial and in-frame only. The sample lists 300,000 to 400,000 clones, 89% occurring once. The sample was peripheral blood. The source is a woman aged 25 to 39 with COVID-19, enrolled during active disease.

The chain recombines TRBV11-1 with TRBJ2-4; TRBD2 agrees at 14 bases. This CDR3 is built from 16 residues. CDR1 SGHAT and CDR2 FQDESV come from the germline V gene (reference sequence). J lost 2 bases, V lost 5 bases, and 2 bases had no gene match. CDR3 in DNA: TGTGCCAGCAGCCGGACTAGCGGGGGGCCCAAAAACATTCAGTACTTC. It codes for CASSRTSGGPKNIQYF.

The chain links TRBV27 to TRBJ2-1, with 9 nucleotides matching TRBD1. Germline V gene sequence: CDR1 MNHEY, CDR2 SMNVEV (reference sequence). Trimming removed 6 bases from V and 7 bases from J; junction bases left unmatched: 7. This CDR3 region has 14 residues. The DNA for the CDR3 is TGTGCCAGCAGAACAGGGGGCTCAATGAATGAGCAGTTCTTC. Translating gives CASRTGGSMNEQFF.

The chain carries TRBV2 and TRBJ1-1; D is unresolved. Between the trimmed V and J ends, which lost 7 bases and 2 bases, there was a span of 8 bases. CDR3 length: 12 residues. Germline CDR1 is SNHLY and CDR2 is FYNNEI. CDR3 DNA: TGTGCCAGCATGGCGGGAAACACTGAAGCTTTCTTT. Amino acids: CASMAGNTEAFF.

V and J are TRBV10-2 and TRBJ2-3; 9 bases match TRBD2. The CDR3 sequence is 17 residues long. V lost 2 bases to trimming and J lost 6 bases; unmatched junction nucleotides: 12. Per germline, CDR1 WSHSY and CDR2 SAAADI. Here the CDR3 DNA reads TGCGCCAGCAGTGAGATAGGGGGCGGGGGGGCCGTCGATACGCAGTATTTT. Its translation: CASSEIGGGGAVDTQYF.

V is TRBV7-9 and J is TRBJ2-7; possible D gene TRBD1, 6 bases. This CDR3 has 16 residues. CDR1 and CDR2 from the germline V gene are SEHNR and FQNEAQ (reference sequence). V was trimmed by 1 base and J by 2 bases, leaving 15 bases between them. CDR3: CASSLVGQMTAYEQYV. Here the CDR3 DNA reads TGTGCCAGCAGCTTAGTTGGACAGATGACTGCCTACGAGCAGTACGTC.

This chain uses TRBV4-3 with TRBJ2-7; D is unclear. This CDR3 is built from 14 residues. Germline-derived CDR1 and CDR2 are LGHNA and YSLEER. The V and J ends lost 0 bases and 7 bases respectively, with 13 bases between them. The CDR3 DNA is TGCGCCAGCAGCCAAGATCAAGTGTACGGGGAGCAGTACTTC. Amino acid sequence: CASSQDQVYGEQYF.

V usage is TRBV6-2 or TRBV6-3 and J usage is TRBJ1-1; unclear D gene. V dropped 3 bases and J dropped 4 bases, with 6 bases sitting between them. Germline CDR1 and CDR2: MNHEY and SVGEGT. This CDR3 region has 12 residues. The CDR3 spells CASSYRVTEAFF. CDR3 coding DNA: TGTGCCAGCAGTTATCGGGTCACTGAAGCTTTCTTT.

The chain uses TRBV28 and TRBJ2-1; D possibly corresponds to TRBD2 (6 bases). Germline lookup yields CDR1 MDHEN and CDR2 SYDVKM. Between the trimmed V and J ends, which lost 4 bases and 7 bases, there was a span of 11 bases. The CDR3 totals 13 residues. CDR3 region: CASSYAGRNEQFF. CDR3 DNA: TGTGCCAGCAGTTATGCGGGGAGGAATGAGCAGTTCTTC.

This sequence joins TRBV3-1 (or the pseudogene TRBV3-2) and TRBJ2-7; a possible D gene is TRBD1 (5 bases). The V gene lost 4 bases and the J gene lost 4 bases, with 11 bases spanning the gap. The CDR3 contains 13 residues. Germline V CDR1 and CDR2: LGHDT, YNNKEL (reference sequence). CDR3 in DNA: TGTGCCAGCAGCCGCACAGGAGATTACGAGCAGTACTTC. Its protein product is CASSRTGDYEQYF.

This chain joins TRBV19 and TRBJ2-6, with D hard to call. CDR1 is LNHDA and CDR2 is SQIVND in the germline V gene (reference sequence). With 4 bases removed from V and 2 bases from J, the gap between germline ends came to 12 bases. The CDR3 covers 16 residues. CDR3 sequence reads: CASSTLAQAGANVLTF. The CDR3 DNA is TGTGCCAGTAGTACCCTCGCGCAGGCTGGGGCCAACGTCCTGACTTTC.

The chain carries TRBV19 and TRBJ1-5; 9 bases map to TRBD1. J lost 5 bases, V lost 3 bases, and 8 bases had no gene match. The CDR3 sequence is 16 residues long. Germline assignment: CDR1 LNHDA and CDR2 SQIVND (reference sequence). The DNA for the CDR3 is TGTGCCAGTAGTATGAAGTGGGACAGGGCCGATCAGCCCCAGCATTTT. This translates into CASSMKWDRADQPQHF.

For the CDR3, the DNA is TGTGCCAGTAGTATGGGACACGGGTTGTGGGAGCAGTACTTC. Translating it yields CASSMGHGLWEQYF. The J gene is TRBJ2-7, the V gene TRBV19; weak D call: TRBD1 (6 bases). Trimming took 3 bases from V and 7 from J, leaving 16 bases between them. Looked up from germline, CDR1 is LNHDA and CDR2 is SQIVND (reference sequence). The CDR3 loop spans 14 amino acids.

The rearrangement joins TRBV5-6 to TRBJ2-7; D gene unclear. With 6 bases removed from V and 3 bases from J, the gap between germline ends came to 13 bases. The CDR3 length is 13 residues. The germline CDR1 and CDR2 sequences are SGHDT and YYEEEE. CDR3: CASTPFSHYEQYF. DNA of the CDR3: TGTGCCAGCACGCCTTTTAGTCACTACGAGCAGTACTTC.

The rearrangement uses TRBV7-9 and TRBJ1-3; a weak D match, TRBD1 (5 bases). The length of the CDR3 is 16 residues. Germline V CDR1 and CDR2: SEHNR, FQNEAQ (reference sequence). Trimming took 5 bases from V and 0 from J, leaving 14 bases between them. The CDR3 sequence: CASSGDWGSSGNTIYF. The CDR3 region has the DNA TGTGCCAGCAGCGGGGACTGGGGGAGCTCTGGAAACACCATATATTTT.

This chain links TRBV21-1 with TRBJ2-7; the listed D gene, TRBD1, was not tested against the DNA. TRBV21-1 is shown as a pseudogene. The CDR3 has 12 residues. The CDR3 is CASIPGVSEQYV. The CDR3, as DNA: TGTGCCAGCATCCCAGGGGTTTCCGAGCAGTACGTC.

The V and J genes are TRBV6-5 and TRBJ1-5; tentative D call: TRBD1 (6 bases). CDR3 length: 15 amino acids. Germline V gives CDR1 MNHEY, CDR2 SVGAGI. The V end was cut by 8 bases, the J end by 5 bases, with 19 bases between. CDR3 residues: CASRDQPGAHQPQHF. As DNA, the CDR3 is TGTGCCAGCCGCGACCAACCAGGGGCCCATCAGCCCCAGCATTTT.

This rearrangement joins TRBV28 to TRBJ1-5; a possible D gene is TRBD1 (6 bases). This CDR3 region has 15 residues. V was shortened by 3 bases and J by 3 bases, with 12 bases between the two germline ends. The germline V gene has CDR1 MDHEN and CDR2 SYDVKM. The CDR3 DNA reads as TGTGCCAGCAGTTTCTTATGGGACAACAATCAGCCCCAGCATTTT. This translates into CASSFLWDNNQPQHF.

This chain uses TRBV19 with TRBJ2-7; TRBD1 aligns across 11 bases. From germline, CDR1 is LNHDA and CDR2 SQIVND (reference sequence). The CDR3 extends over 14 amino acids. Germline trimming cut 6 bases from V and 3 bases from J; bases unmatched to any gene: 4. DNA for the CDR3: TGTGCCAGTAGCCCGGGACAGGGGGGCTACGAGCAGTACTTC. It encodes CASSPGQGGYEQYF.

This clone was picked up a small number of times. The chain uses TRBV12-3 or TRBV12-4 and TRBJ2-1; D uncertain. The CDR3 sequence is 13 residues long. Trimming pared 3 bases from V and 6 bases from J, leaving 9 bases between. The CDR3 sequence: CASSLARLNEQFF. In DNA, the CDR3 is TGTGCCAGCAGTTTGGCACGCCTCAATGAGCAGTTCTTC.

The CDR3 DNA is TGTGCCAGCCTTCCGGGGGGGAACACCGGGGAGCTGTTTTTT. It yields the protein CASLPGGNTGELFF. The V and J genes are TRBV28 and TRBJ2-2; 7 bases match TRBD2. Trimming at V came to 8 bases and at J to 1 base, leaving 4 bases not matched to a gene. The CDR3 consists of 14 residues. Germline V gene data show CDR1 as MDHEN and CDR2 as SYDVKM.

The chain is built from TRBV27 and TRBJ2-3, with 7 nucleotides matching TRBD2. The trim removed 8 bases at V and 1 base at J, leaving 9 bases unmatched. Per germline, CDR1 MNHEY and CDR2 SMNVEV (reference sequence). The CDR3 runs 15 residues. CDR3 bases: TGTGCCAGCGTCATACGGGGGAGGGGCACAGATACGCAGTATTTT. Its protein is CASVIRGRGTDTQYF.